Shown below are 20 T cell receptor beta chains from a single sample sequenced in a study of blood T cell repertoires in COVID-19. The assay was immunoSEQ multiplex PCR, and TCRdb's table has in-frame clones only and misses some. The sample holds 30,000 or so clones, 88% seen once. Sequencing used peripheral blood. The origin of the receptors is a human donor in a cohort sampled during active COVID-19.

The chain employs TRBV5-1 and TRBJ2-1, with 12 bases identical to TRBD1. Trimming cost V 0 bases and J 15 bases; bases outside gene matches: 13. Germline V CDR1 and CDR2: SGHRS, YFSETQ. The length of the CDR3 is 16 residues. CDR3 amino acids: CASSLEPPGQGALGFF. CDR3 nucleotides: TGCGCCAGCAGCTTGGAACCGCCGGGACAGGGGGCCTTGGGGTTCTTC.

This chain uses TRBV6-5 with TRBJ2-2, with a possible D match to TRBD1 (5 bases). V was pared by 6 bases and J by 0 bases, with 5 bases between. There are 13 residues in the CDR3. Germline V CDR1 and CDR2: MNHEY, SVGAGI. The CDR3 DNA reads TGTGCCAGCAGGACAGCGAACACCGGGGAGCTGTTTTTT. Protein: CASRTANTGELFF.

The V call is TRBV25-1, the J call TRBJ1-4; D may be TRBD1 (6 bases). Germline CDR1 and CDR2: MGHDK and SYGVNS. The CDR3 is 15 residues long. Trimming cost V 6 bases and J 7 bases, with 18 bases left between them. For the CDR3, the DNA is TGTGCCAGCAGCGATTTGGGGGCTAATCGTGAAAAACTGTTTTTT. Translated: CASSDLGANREKLFF.

The rearrangement joins TRBV2 to TRBJ1-2; D is perhaps TRBD1 (5 bases). Germline V gene data show CDR1 as SNHLY and CDR2 as FYNNEI. This CDR3 is built from 11 residues. V shed 7 bases and J shed 5 bases, with 8 bases lying between them. The CDR3 coding sequence is TGTGCCAGCAATAGACAGTATGGCTACACCTTC. Its translation: CASNRQYGYTF. The full variable domain, with the rest looked up from reference TRBV2 and TRBJ1-2, is EPEVTQTPSHQVTQMGQEVILRCVPISNHLYFYWYRQILGQKVEFLVSFYNNEISEKSEIFDDQFSVERPDGSNFTLKIRSTKLEDSAMYFCASNRQYGYTFGSGTRLTVV.

The chain recombines TRBV30 with TRBJ1-2, with D maybe TRBD1 (6 bases). CDR1 GTSNPN and CDR2 SVGIG come from the germline V gene (reference sequence). V lost 4 bases, J lost 5 bases, and 17 bases lay in between. The CDR3 is made up of 14 amino acids. In DNA form, the CDR3 reads TGTGCCTGGATCCCTTGGGGGCGAGCGTATGGCTACACCTTC. This codes for CAWIPWGRAYGYTF.

V gene TRBV12-3 or TRBV12-4 combines with J gene TRBJ2-5, with 11 positions matching TRBD2. The CDR3 extends over 13 amino acids. The ends lost 6 bases at V and 3 bases at J; junction bases unmatched: 0. Here the CDR3 DNA reads TGTGCCAGCAGACTAGCGGGGGAAGAGACCCAGTACTTC. Its translation is CASRLAGEETQYF.

The chain is built from TRBV9 and TRBJ1-6; D possibly corresponds to TRBD1 (5 bases). The V and J ends lost 2 bases and 9 bases respectively, with 12 bases between them. The germline V gene has CDR1 SGDLS and CDR2 YYNGEE. The CDR3 covers 14 residues. CDR3 coding DNA: TGTGCCAGCAGCGTCTCGGGGGTAAGTTCACCCCTCCACTTT. This gives the protein CASSVSGVSSPLHF. Based on the CDR3 plus reference TRBV9 and TRBJ1-6, the full variable domain is DSGVTQTPKHLITATGQRVTLRCSPRSGDLSVYWYQQSLDQGLQFLIQYYNGEERAKGNILERFSAQQFPDLHSELNLSSLELGDSALYFCASSVSGVSSPLHFGNGTRLTVT.

The V gene is TRBV2, the J gene TRBJ1-1; the D is unclear. CDR3 length equals 12 residues. V was pared by 7 bases and J by 0 bases, with 6 bases between. The germline gives CDR1 SNHLY, CDR2 FYNNEI. CDR3: CASTNLNTEAFF. DNA for the CDR3: TGTGCCAGCACTAACTTGAACACTGAAGCTTTCTTT.

The chain employs TRBV29-1 and TRBJ2-3; 9 nucleotides match TRBD1. The V gene end was trimmed by 0 bases and the J gene end by 3 bases; junction bases not matched to a gene: 7. This CDR3 contains 16 residues. The germline gives CDR1 SQVTM, CDR2 ANQGSEA. CDR3 nucleotides: TGCAGCGTTGAAGATCTTAGGGACAGGGTTACAGATACGCAGTATTTT. Translation: CSVEDLRDRVTDTQYF.

This rearrangement joins TRBV9 to TRBJ2-1; D possibly corresponds to TRBD1 (6 bases). CDR1 is SGDLS, CDR2 YYNGEE, per germline. V was clipped by 7 bases and J by 11 bases, with 13 bases between them. This CDR3 has 11 residues. The DNA for the CDR3 is TGTGCCAGCCGGGAAGGGGGAAAGCAGTTCTTC. This encodes CASREGGKQFF.

This sequence joins TRBV5-1 and TRBJ2-1, with 8 bases matching TRBD2. The CDR3 covers 19 residues. CDR1 is SGHRS, CDR2 YFSETQ, per germline. Trimming at V came to 5 bases and at J to 1 base, leaving 17 bases not matched to a gene. The CDR3: CASSFEEGRGAYSYNEQFF. In DNA form, the CDR3 reads TGCGCCAGCAGTTTCGAGGAGGGGCGGGGGGCCTATTCCTACAATGAGCAGTTCTTC.

J is TRBJ1-1 and V is TRBV5-1; D is ambiguous. The CDR3 spans 14 residues. Per germline, CDR1 SGHRS and CDR2 YFSETQ. V was shortened by 6 bases and J by 1 base, with 13 bases between the two germline ends. CDR3 protein: CASTQEARNTEAFF. The CDR3 coding sequence is TGCGCCAGCACCCAGGAGGCCCGGAACACTGAAGCTTTCTTT.

V and J are TRBV28 and TRBJ2-7, with 9 nucleotides matching TRBD1. This CDR3 is 14 amino acids long. Unmatched junction bases numbered 4, after V lost 4 bases and J lost 3 bases. Germline V gene lookup returns CDR1 MDHEN and CDR2 SYDVKM. CDR3 DNA sequence: TGTGCCAGCAGTTGGACAGGGGTTAGCTACGAGCAGTACTTC. Translation gives CASSWTGVSYEQYF.

The chain couples TRBV6-5 to TRBJ2-7, with TRBD1 identical over 7 bases. The junction had 3 bases not matched to a gene; V was cut back by 0 bases and J by 1 base. In germline, CDR1 is MNHEY, CDR2 SVGAGI. The CDR3 sequence is 15 residues long. The CDR3 region is CASSYSLQGSYEQYF. The CDR3 DNA is TGTGCCAGCAGTTACTCCCTACAGGGGTCCTACGAGCAGTACTTC.

The chain joins TRBV6-1 to TRBJ2-7; the match to TRBD2 covers 13 bases. This CDR3 is built from 16 residues. Looked up from germline, CDR1 is MNHNS and CDR2 is SASEGT. V was clipped by 0 bases and J by 7 bases; unmatched bases: 6. The CDR3 spells CASSEAGLAGAEEQYF. In DNA, the CDR3 is TGTGCCAGCAGTGAAGCTGGACTAGCGGGGGCTGAAGAGCAGTACTTC.

The gene calls are TRBV7-2 and TRBJ1-2; 7 bases are shared with TRBD1. CDR3 length equals 14 residues. The V segment lost 5 bases and the J segment 3 bases; nucleotides outside the gene matches: 6. Per the germline V gene, CDR1 is SGHTA and CDR2 is FQGNSA. CDR3 loop: CASSKPGQYYGYTF. CDR3 DNA: TGTGCCAGCAGCAAACCGGGACAGTACTATGGCTACACCTTC.

This sequence joins TRBV9 and TRBJ2-6; weak D call: TRBD1 (5 bases). V dropped 0 bases and J dropped 0 bases, with 13 bases sitting between them. The germline V gene encodes CDR1 SGDLS and CDR2 YYNGEE. CDR3 length: 18 amino acids. Here the CDR3 DNA reads TGTGCCAGCAGCGTAGGGGGCAGGGCGATCTCTGGGGCCAACGTCCTGACTTTC. Its protein product is CASSVGGRAISGANVLTF.

This rearrangement joins TRBV27 to TRBJ1-1, with a possible D match to TRBD1 (5 bases). This CDR3 region has 15 residues. The V gene lost 0 bases and the J gene lost 1 base, with 9 bases spanning the gap. The germline V gene has CDR1 MNHEY and CDR2 SMNVEV (reference sequence). CDR3 nucleotide sequence: TGTGCCAGCAGTTTATCGAGGACACCGAACACTGAAGCTTTCTTT. It encodes CASSLSRTPNTEAFF.

The V and J genes are TRBV18 and TRBJ2-5; perhaps TRBD1 as D (5 bases). V lost 1 base and J lost 2, with 14 bases in between. Germline CDR1 reads KGHSH; CDR2 reads LQKENI. There are 16 residues in the CDR3. The CDR3 is CASSPLPRTQQETQYF. The CDR3 DNA follows: TGTGCCAGCTCACCACTACCGCGGACACAACAAGAGACCCAGTACTTC. The full variable domain, with the rest looked up from reference TRBV18 and TRBJ2-5, is NAGVMQNPRHLVRRRGQEARLRCSPMKGHSHVYWYRQLPEEGLKFMVYLQKENIIDESGMPKERFSAEFPKEGPSILRIQQVVRGDSAAYFCASSPLPRTQQETQYFGPGTRLLVL.

The chain uses TRBV5-4 and TRBJ2-7; tentative D call: TRBD2 (6 bases). Germline V gene lookup returns CDR1 SGHNT and CDR2 YYREEE (reference sequence). With 0 bases removed from V and 1 base from J, the gap between germline ends came to 11 bases. The CDR3 runs 15 residues. The CDR3 sequence: CASSLVGGGSYEQYF. The CDR3 DNA sequence: TGTGCCAGCAGCTTGGTGGGGGGTGGATCCTACGAGCAGTACTTC.